The 4 T cell receptor beta chains below were found in one sample sequenced in a study of T cell repertoires in ileal Crohn's disease. The method was immunoSEQ multiplex PCR; TCRdb's version includes in-frame clones alone and lacks a portion of them. The top ten hold roughly 5.4% of the sample, which has approximately 27,000 clones, about 81% seen once. Specimen: ileal tissue. These receptors were collected from an adult with Crohn's disease.

This chain uses TRBV6-1 with TRBJ2-1; D unresolved. Germline V gene data show CDR1 as MNHNS and CDR2 as SASEGT. The CDR3 loop spans 15 amino acids. V lost 6 bases and J 4 bases, leaving 16 bases between the germline ends. CDR3 DNA: TGTGCCAGCAGCAGAGGCCCGAATCAATACAATGAGCAGTTCTTC. This translates into CASSRGPNQYNEQFF.

J is TRBJ1-5 and V is TRBV7-8, with TRBD1 as a possible D gene (5 bases). Per germline, CDR1 SGHVS and CDR2 FQNEAQ. V dropped 4 bases and J dropped 2 bases, with 12 bases sitting between them. This CDR3 has 15 residues. CDR3 loop: CASSYAGGGNQPQHF. The CDR3 nucleotides are TGTGCCAGCAGCTATGCCGGGGGAGGCAATCAGCCCCAGCATTTT.

This clone was observed a few times. The chain joins TRBV6-1 to TRBJ1-4; D uncertain. V was clipped by 1 base and J by 0 bases, with 9 bases between them. Germline values: CDR1 MNHNS, CDR2 SASEGT. The CDR3 loop spans 16 amino acids. CDR3 region: CASSEVSVTTNEKLFF. The CDR3 bases are TGTGCCAGCAGTGAAGTCTCCGTTACAACTAATGAAAAACTGTTTTTT.

V gene TRBV2 combines with J gene TRBJ1-1; maybe TRBD1 (6 bases). Per the germline V gene, CDR1 is SNHLY and CDR2 is FYNNEI. The CDR3 covers 15 residues. V shed 4 bases and J shed 3 bases, with 15 bases lying between them. The CDR3 spells CASSGGGRGDTEAFF. CDR3 nucleotides: TGTGCCAGCAGTGGGGGGGGCAGGGGAGACACTGAAGCTTTCTTT.